A selection of T cell receptor beta chains follows, all from one sample in a study of CD8 T cells in Susac syndrome. MiXCR, run by TCRdb on the immunoSEQ multiplex PCR reads, gives a single entry per CDR3 protein. The data contain 200,000 to 250,000 distinct CDR3 sequences, 95% of them singletons. The specimen sequenced was CD4+ T cells from PBMCs. The receptors were sampled from a human donor with multiple sclerosis. The CDR3 runs from the conserved cysteine through the conserved F or W. Fields, in order: clone size, V gene, J gene, D gene, CDR3 protein, CDR3 DNA. The D gene is left open where the match is weak. The size of a clone is reported for some rows only, either as once, few or many, or as a class for expanded clones.

>.|TRBV7-9|TRBJ2-3|TRBD2
CASSVGLAADTQYF
TGTGCCAGCAGCGTGGGACTAGCGGCAGATACGCAGTATTTT
>.|TRBV29-1|TRBJ1-1|TRBD1
CSVSFFDRGAAFF
TGCAGCGTCTCCTTTTTCGACAGGGGGGCAGCTTTCTTT
>.|TRBV5-6|TRBJ2-3|.
CASSLEAPGDTDTQYF
TGTGCCAGCAGCTTGGAGGCTCCCGGGGATACAGATACGCAGTATTTT
>once|TRBV3-1|TRBJ2-3|.
CASSPLRERADTQYF
TGTGCCAGCAGCCCTCTACGCGAAAGGGCAGATACGCAGTATTTT
>.|TRBV6-1|TRBJ1-6|.
CASSESGISPLHF
TGTGCCAGCAGTGAATCCGGGATTTCACCCCTCCACTTT
>.|TRBV12-3/TRBV12-4|TRBJ2-7|TRBD1
CASSPRQGSAPYEQYF
TGTGCCAGCAGTCCACGACAGGGGTCCGCACCCTACGAGCAGTACTTC
>.|TRBV2|TRBJ2-1|TRBD2
CASNPGASGGGEQFF
TGTGCCAGCAACCCCGGGGCTAGCGGGGGAGGAGAGCAGTTCTTC
>.|TRBV27|TRBJ2-7|.
CASSIVGFSKGEQYF
TGTGCCAGCTCGATCGTCGGGTTCTCAAAGGGCGAGCAGTACTTC
>.|TRBV12-5|TRBJ2-1|.
CASGRGYYNEQFF
TGTGCTAGTGGCCGTGGCTACTACAATGAGCAGTTCTTC
>.|TRBV30|TRBJ1-1|.
CAWRAGGLNTEAFF
TGTGCCTGGAGGGCGGGGGGTCTGAACACTGAAGCTTTCTTT
>.|TRBV9|TRBJ1-1|.
CASSGGLDTEAFF
TGTGCCAGCAGCGGGGGTCTTGACACTGAAGCTTTCTTT